The clone carrying this T cell receptor (beta chain) has just one count. Original processing methods: The assay estimated nucleated cells by amplifying reference gene primers. Sequencing used immunoSEQ multiplex PCR; TCRdb keeps in-frame clones, though not all of them. Clonal size and the V and J genes are those of that table, whereas D and trimming came from the DNA. The sample comprises 250,000 to 300,000 clones, roughly 89% of which are singletons, and 0.85% to 1% rests with the top ten. The CDR3 spans 13 residues. Trimming left V 3 bases short and J 6 bases short, with 11 bases between. The V gene's germline CDR1 is MDHEN and CDR2 SYDVKM. The record originates from a study of blood T cell repertoires in COVID-19. Background on the study: Samples taken during acute and convalescent COVID-19 were collected in the United States, Italy and Spain. Sample material is recorded as cDNA or gDNA derived from T cells, B-cell-depleted T cells, or PBMCs.

The receptor's source is a woman in her thirties or forties who had recovered from COVID-19. Sequenced input: peripheral blood. The chain employs TRBV28 and TRBJ1-1; D is possibly TRBD1 (5 bases). The CDR3 region has the DNA TGTGCCAGCAGTTTCCTTCAGGGTCCTGAAGCTTTCTTT. Translating it yields CASSFLQGPEAFF.